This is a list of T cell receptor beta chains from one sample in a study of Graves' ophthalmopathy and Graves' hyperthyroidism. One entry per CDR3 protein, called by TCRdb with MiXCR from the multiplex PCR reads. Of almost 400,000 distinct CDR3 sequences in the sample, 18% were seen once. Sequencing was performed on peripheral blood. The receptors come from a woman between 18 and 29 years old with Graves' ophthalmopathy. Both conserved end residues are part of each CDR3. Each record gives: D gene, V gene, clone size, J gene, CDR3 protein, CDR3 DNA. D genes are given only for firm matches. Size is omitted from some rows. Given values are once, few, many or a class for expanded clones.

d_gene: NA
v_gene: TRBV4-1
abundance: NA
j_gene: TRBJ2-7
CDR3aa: CASSQELAQESYEQYF
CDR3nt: TGCGCCAGCAGCCAAGAATTGGCGCAGGAGTCCTACGAGCAGTACTTC

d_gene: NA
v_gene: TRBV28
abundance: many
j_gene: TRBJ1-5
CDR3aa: CASSRVGQPQHF
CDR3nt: TGTGCCAGCAGCCGGGTGGGTCAGCCCCAGCATTTT

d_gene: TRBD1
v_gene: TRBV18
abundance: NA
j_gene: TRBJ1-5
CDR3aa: CASSQAYRDRSSNQPQHF
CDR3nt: TGTGCCAGCTCACAAGCTTACCGGGACAGGTCTAGCAATCAGCCCCAGCATTTT

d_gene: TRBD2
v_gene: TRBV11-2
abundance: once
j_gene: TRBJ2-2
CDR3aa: CASSSQPGLAGGGKLFF
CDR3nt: TGTGCCAGCAGCTCCCAACCGGGACTAGCGGGAGGGGGGAAGCTGTTTTTT

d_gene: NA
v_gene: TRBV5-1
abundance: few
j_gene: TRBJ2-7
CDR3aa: CASSYQLSGSGSSYEQYF
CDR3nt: TGCGCCAGCAGCTACCAGCTTTCGGGGTCAGGGAGCTCCTACGAGCAGTACTTC

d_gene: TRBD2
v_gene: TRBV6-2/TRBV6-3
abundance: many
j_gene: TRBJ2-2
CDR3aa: CASSPARGSGETGELFF
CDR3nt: TGTGCCAGCAGCCCCGCCCGGGGAAGCGGGGAAACCGGGGAGCTGTTTTTT

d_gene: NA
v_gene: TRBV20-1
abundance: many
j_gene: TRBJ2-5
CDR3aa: CSAGGGAGETQYF
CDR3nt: TGCAGTGCGGGGGGTGGCGCAGGCGAGACCCAGTACTTC

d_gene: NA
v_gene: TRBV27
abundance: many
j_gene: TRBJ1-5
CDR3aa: CASSPTGGKNQPQHF
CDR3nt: TGTGCCAGCAGCCCGACAGGAGGTAAGAATCAGCCCCAGCATTTT

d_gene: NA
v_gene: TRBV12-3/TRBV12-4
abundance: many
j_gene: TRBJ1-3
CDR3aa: CASSNRQGLLSGNTIYF
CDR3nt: TGTGCCAGCAGCAACCGACAAGGCCTCCTCTCTGGAAACACCATATATTTT

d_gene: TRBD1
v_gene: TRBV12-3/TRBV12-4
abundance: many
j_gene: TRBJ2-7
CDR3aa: CASKSGTALYEQYF
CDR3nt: TGTGCCAGCAAATCCGGGACAGCTCTCTACGAGCAGTACTTC

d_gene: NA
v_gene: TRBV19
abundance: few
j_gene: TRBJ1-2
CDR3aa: CASSSAGGEDYGYTF
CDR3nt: TGTGCCAGTAGCAGCGCGGGGGGGGAAGACTATGGCTACACCTTC

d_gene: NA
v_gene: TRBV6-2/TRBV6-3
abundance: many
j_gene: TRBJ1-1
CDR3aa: CASTKGYTEAFF
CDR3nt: TGTGCCAGCACCAAAGGGTACACTGAAGCTTTCTTT

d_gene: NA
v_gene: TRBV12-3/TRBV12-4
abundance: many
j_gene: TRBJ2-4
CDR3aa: CASSPMTGVAKNIQYF
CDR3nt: TGTGCCAGCAGTCCGATGACAGGAGTGGCCAAAAACATTCAGTACTTC

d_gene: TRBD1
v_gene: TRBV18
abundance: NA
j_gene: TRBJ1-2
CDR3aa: CASSQQQGLYGYTF
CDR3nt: TGTGCCAGCTCGCAGCAACAGGGGCTATATGGCTACACCTTC

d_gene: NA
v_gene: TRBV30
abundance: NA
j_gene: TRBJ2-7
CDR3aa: CAWSVGADVMDEQYF
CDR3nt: TGTGCCTGGAGTGTAGGGGCGGACGTGATGGACGAGCAGTACTTC

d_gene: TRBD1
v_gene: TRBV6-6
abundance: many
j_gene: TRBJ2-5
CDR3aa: CASPGTARYQETQYF
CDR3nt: TGTGCCAGCCCCGGGACAGCTCGGTACCAAGAGACCCAGTACTTC

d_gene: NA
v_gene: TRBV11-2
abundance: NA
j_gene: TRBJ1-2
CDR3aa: CASSFWGLDGYTF
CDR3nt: TGTGCCAGCAGCTTTTGGGGGCTAGATGGCTACACCTTC

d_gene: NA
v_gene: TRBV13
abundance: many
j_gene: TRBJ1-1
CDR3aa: CASSLGAEFSTEAFF
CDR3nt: TGTGCCAGCAGCTTAGGGGCGGAATTTAGCACTGAAGCTTTCTTT

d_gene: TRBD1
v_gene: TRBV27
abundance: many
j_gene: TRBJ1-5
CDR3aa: CASSSRTGGISNQPQHF
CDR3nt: TGTGCCAGCAGTTCTCGGACAGGGGGTATAAGCAATCAGCCCCAGCATTTT

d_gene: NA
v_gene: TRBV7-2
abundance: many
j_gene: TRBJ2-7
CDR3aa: CASSPRGGVAYEQYF
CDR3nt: TGTGCCAGCAGCCCGAGGGGGGGGGTCGCCTACGAGCAGTACTTC

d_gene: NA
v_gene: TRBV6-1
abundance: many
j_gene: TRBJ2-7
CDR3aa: CASSQGTDEQYF
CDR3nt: TGTGCCAGCAGTCAGGGGACGGACGAGCAGTACTTC

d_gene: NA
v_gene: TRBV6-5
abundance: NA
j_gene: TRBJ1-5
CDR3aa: CASSASGNQPQHF
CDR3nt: TGTGCCAGCAGCGCCTCGGGTAATCAGCCCCAGCATTTT

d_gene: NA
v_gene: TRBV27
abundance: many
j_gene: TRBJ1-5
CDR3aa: CASSFKGDQPQHF
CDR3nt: TGTGCCAGCAGTTTCAAAGGGGATCAGCCCCAGCATTTT

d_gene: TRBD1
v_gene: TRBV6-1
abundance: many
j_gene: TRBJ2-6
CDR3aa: CASSEYRGVFGGANVLTF
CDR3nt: TGTGCCAGCAGTGAATACAGGGGGGTATTTGGTGGGGCCAACGTCCTGACTTTC

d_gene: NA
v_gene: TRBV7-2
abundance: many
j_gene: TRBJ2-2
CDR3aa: CASSPGLWGELFF
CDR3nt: TGTGCCAGCAGCCCCGGTTTGTGGGGGGAGCTGTTTTTT

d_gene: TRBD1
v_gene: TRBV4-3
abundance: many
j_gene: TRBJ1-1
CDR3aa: CASSRSSPGQGSKAFF
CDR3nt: TGCGCCAGCAGCCGGAGTTCTCCGGGACAGGGGTCTAAAGCTTTCTTT

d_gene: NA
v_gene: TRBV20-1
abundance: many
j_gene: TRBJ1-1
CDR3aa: CSASWTVNTEAFF
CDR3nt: TGCAGTGCTAGTTGGACAGTCAACACTGAAGCTTTCTTT

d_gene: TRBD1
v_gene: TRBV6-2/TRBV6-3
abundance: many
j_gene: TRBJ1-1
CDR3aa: CASRTGGGNTEAFF
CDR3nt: TGTGCCAGCAGAACAGGGGGAGGGAACACTGAAGCTTTCTTT

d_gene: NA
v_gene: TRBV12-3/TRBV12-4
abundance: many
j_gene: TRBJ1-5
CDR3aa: CASSPPGEDQPQHF
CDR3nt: TGTGCCAGCAGCCCACCGGGGGAAGATCAGCCCCAGCATTTT

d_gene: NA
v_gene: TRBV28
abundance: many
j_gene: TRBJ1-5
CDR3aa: CASSQKGKPQHF
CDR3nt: TGTGCCAGCAGTCAAAAGGGGAAGCCCCAGCATTTT

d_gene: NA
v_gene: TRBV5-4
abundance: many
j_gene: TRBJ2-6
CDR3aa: CASSSGLSGANVLTF
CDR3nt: TGTGCCAGCAGCTCGGGACTTTCTGGGGCCAACGTCCTGACTTTC

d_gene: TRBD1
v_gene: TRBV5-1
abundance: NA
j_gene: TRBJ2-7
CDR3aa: CASSPRQGIDEQYF
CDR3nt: TGCGCCAGCAGCCCTCGACAGGGGATCGACGAGCAGTACTTC

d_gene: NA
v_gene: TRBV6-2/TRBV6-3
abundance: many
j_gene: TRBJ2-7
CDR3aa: CASSYSRVYEQYF
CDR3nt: TGTGCCAGCAGTTACTCACGGGTCTACGAGCAGTACTTC

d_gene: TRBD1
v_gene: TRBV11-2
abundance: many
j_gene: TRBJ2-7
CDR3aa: CASSPTGTGGAWEQYF
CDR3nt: TGTGCCAGCAGCCCCACCGGGACAGGGGGCGCTTGGGAGCAGTACTTC

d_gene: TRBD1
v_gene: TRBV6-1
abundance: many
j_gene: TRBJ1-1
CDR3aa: CASSATGGANTEAFF
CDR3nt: TGTGCCAGCAGTGCGACAGGGGGCGCGAACACTGAAGCTTTCTTT

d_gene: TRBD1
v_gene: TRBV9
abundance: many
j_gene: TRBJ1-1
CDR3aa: CASSGLGTGNTEAFF
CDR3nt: TGTGCCAGCAGCGGACTCGGGACAGGGAACACTGAAGCTTTCTTT

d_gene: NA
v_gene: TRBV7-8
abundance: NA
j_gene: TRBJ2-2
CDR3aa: CASSPGEVTGELFF
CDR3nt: TGTGCCAGCAGCCCGGGAGAGGTTACCGGGGAGCTGTTTTTT

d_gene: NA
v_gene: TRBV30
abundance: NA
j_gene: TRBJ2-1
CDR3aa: CAWSRRWNEQFF
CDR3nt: TGTGCCTGGAGTCGTAGATGGAATGAGCAGTTCTTC

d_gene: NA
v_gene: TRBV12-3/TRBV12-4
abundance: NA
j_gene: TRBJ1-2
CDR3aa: CASSLRHYGYTF
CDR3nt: TGTGCCAGCAGTTTACGGCACTATGGCTACACCTTC

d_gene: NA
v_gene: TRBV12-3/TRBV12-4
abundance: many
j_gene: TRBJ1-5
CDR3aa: CASSLAGISNQPQHF
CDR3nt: TGTGCCAGCAGTTTGGCAGGGATTAGCAATCAGCCCCAGCATTTT

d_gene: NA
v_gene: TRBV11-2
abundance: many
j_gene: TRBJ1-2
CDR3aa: CASSQGNYGYTF
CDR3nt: TGTGCCAGCAGCCAGGGGAACTATGGCTACACCTTC

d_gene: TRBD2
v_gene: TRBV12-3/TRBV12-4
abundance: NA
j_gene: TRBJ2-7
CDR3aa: CASSFEAGGPGEQYF
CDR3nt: TGTGCCAGCAGTTTTGAGGCGGGAGGGCCGGGCGAGCAGTACTTC

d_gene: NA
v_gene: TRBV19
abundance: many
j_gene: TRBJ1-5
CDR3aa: CASHIEGLYNQPQHF
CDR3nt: TGTGCCAGTCATATCGAGGGATTATACAATCAGCCCCAGCATTTT

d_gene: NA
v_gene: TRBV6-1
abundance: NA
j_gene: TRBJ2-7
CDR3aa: CASSARGDYEQYF
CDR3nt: TGTGCCAGCAGTGCCAGGGGCGATTACGAGCAGTACTTC

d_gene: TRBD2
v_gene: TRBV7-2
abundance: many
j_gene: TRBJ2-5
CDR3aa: CASSPPGGGKTQYF
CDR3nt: TGTGCCAGCAGCCCCCCCGGGGGGGGGAAGACCCAGTACTTC

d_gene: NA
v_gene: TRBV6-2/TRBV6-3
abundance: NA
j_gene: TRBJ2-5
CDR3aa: CASSVSWGETQYF
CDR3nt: TGTGCCAGCAGCGTCTCTTGGGGAGAGACCCAGTACTTC

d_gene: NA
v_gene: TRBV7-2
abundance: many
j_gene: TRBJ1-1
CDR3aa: CASSATSTAKAFF
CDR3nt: TGTGCCAGCAGCGCTACCTCGACAGCGAAAGCTTTCTTT

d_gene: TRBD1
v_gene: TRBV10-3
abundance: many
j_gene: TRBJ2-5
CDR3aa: CAISEMTGSKETQYF
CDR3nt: TGTGCCATCAGTGAGATGACAGGGTCAAAAGAGACCCAGTACTTC

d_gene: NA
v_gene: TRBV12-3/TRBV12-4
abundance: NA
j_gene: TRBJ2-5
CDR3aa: CASSLLSTVEETQYF
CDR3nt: TGTGCCAGCAGTTTACTCTCGACTGTGGAAGAGACCCAGTACTTC

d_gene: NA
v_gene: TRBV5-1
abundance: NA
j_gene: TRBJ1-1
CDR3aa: CASSLELRSTEAFF
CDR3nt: TGCGCCAGCAGTTTAGAACTCAGGAGCACTGAAGCTTTCTTT

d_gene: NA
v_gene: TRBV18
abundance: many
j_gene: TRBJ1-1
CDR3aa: CASSPQGTPNTEAFF
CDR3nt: TGTGCCAGCTCACCACAGGGGACTCCGAACACTGAAGCTTTCTTT

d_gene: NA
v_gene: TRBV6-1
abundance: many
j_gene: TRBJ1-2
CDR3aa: CASSQRGHGYTF
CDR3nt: TGTGCCAGCAGTCAGCGGGGGCATGGCTACACCTTC